This TCR beta chain was sequenced during a study of blood T cell repertoires in COVID-19. Sequencing was performed with immunoSEQ multiplex PCR; in TCRdb, only in-frame clones are kept and a portion is missing. Of 200,000 to 250,000 clones listed, 80% to 85% are singletons. All enrollees were roughly 18 to 95 years old and from some 24 US areas. The CDR3 extends over 16 amino acids. CDR1 is LNHNV and CDR2 is YYDKDF in the germline V gene (reference sequence). V lost 1 base and J 1 base, leaving 12 bases between the germline ends. This sequence was found in a woman aged 40-49 years who had recovered from COVID-19. The chain joins TRBV15 to TRBJ2-3; D possibly corresponds to TRBD1 (6 bases). Material for sequencing was PBMCs or T cells enriched from blood (not recorded which). The CDR3 sequence is CATSRVQGFGTDTQYF. The CDR3 DNA is TGTGCCACCAGCAGAGTACAGGGTTTCGGCACAGATACGCAGTATTTT.